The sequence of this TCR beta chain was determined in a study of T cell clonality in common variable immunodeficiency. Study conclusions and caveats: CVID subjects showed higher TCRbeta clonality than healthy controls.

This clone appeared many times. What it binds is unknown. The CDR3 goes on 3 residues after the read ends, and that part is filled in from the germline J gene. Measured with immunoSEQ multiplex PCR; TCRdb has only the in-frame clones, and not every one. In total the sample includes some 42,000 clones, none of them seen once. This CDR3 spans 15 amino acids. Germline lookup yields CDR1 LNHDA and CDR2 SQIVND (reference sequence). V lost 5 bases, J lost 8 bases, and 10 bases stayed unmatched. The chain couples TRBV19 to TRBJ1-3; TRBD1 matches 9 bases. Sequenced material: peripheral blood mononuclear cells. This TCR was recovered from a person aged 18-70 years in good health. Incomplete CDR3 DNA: TGTGCCAGTAGTGAAACCGGGACAGGGAGAGACACC. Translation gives CASSETGTGRDT. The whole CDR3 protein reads CASSETGTGRDTIYF. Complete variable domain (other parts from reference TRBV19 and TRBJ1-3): DGGITQSPKYLFRKEGQNVTLSCEQNLNHDAMYWYRQDPGQGLRLIYYSQIVNDFQKGDIAEGYSVSREKKESFPLTVTSAQKNPTAFYLCASSETGTGRDTIYFGEGSWLTVV.